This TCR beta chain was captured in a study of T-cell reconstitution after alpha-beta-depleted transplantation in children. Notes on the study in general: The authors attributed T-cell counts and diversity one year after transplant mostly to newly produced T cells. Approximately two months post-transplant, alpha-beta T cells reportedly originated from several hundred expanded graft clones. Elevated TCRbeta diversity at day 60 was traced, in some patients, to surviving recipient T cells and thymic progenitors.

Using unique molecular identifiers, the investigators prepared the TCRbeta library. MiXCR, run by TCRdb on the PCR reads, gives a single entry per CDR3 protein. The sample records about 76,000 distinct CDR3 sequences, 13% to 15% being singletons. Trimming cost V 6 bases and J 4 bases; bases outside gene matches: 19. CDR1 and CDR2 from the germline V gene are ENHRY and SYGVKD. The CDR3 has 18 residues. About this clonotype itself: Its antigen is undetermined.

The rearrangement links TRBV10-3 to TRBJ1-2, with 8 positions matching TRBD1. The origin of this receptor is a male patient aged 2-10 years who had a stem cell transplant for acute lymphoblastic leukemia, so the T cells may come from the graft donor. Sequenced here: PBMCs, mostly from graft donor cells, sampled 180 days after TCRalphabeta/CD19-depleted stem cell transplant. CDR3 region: CAISPKDRVLARGYGYTF. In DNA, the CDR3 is TGTGCCATCAGCCCCAAGGACAGGGTGCTAGCTAGGGGCTATGGCTACACCTTC.